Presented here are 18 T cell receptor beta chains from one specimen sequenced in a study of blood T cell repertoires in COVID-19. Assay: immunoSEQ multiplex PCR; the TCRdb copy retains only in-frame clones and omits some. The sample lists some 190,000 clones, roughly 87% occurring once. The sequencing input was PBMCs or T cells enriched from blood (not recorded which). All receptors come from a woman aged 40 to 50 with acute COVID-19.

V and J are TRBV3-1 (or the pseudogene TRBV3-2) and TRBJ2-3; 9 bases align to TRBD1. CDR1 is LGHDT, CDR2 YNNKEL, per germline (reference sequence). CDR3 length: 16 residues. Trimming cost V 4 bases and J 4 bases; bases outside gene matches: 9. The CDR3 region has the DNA TGTGCCAGCAGCCTCTACAGGGGGCGCCGCGCAGATACGCAGTATTTT. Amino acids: CASSLYRGRRADTQYF.

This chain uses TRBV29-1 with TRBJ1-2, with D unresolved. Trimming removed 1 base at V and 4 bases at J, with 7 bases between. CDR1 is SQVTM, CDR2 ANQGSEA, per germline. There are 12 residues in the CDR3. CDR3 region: CSVEAGVYGYTF. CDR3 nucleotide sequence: TGCAGCGTTGAAGCCGGGGTCTATGGCTACACCTTC.

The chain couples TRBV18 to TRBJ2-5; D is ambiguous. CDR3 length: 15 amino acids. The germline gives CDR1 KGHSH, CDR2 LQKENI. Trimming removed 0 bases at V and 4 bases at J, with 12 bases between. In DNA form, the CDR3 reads TGTGCCAGCTCACCACCGAGCGCAGTTTCAGAGACCCAGTACTTC. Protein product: CASSPPSAVSETQYF.

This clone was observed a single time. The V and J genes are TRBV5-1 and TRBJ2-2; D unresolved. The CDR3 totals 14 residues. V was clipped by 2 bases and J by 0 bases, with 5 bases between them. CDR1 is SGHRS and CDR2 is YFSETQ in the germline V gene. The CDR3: CASSLASNTGELFF. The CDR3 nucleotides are TGCGCCAGCAGCTTAGCGTCGAACACCGGGGAGCTGTTTTTT.

The CDR3, as DNA: TGTGCCAGCAGCATTAGGGGGACCGGGGAGCTGTTTTTT. This sequence encodes CASSIRGTGELFF. V is TRBV3-1 (or the pseudogene TRBV3-2) and J is TRBJ2-2, with D perhaps matching TRBD1 (6 bases). The V end lost 5 bases, the J end lost 5 bases, and 9 bases lay between the germline ends. This CDR3 is 13 amino acids long. Germline V gene data show CDR1 as LGHDT and CDR2 as YNNKEL (reference sequence).

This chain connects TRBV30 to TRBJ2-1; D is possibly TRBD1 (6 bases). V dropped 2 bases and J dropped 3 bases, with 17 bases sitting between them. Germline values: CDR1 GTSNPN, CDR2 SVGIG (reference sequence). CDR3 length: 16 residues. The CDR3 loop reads CAWSPEPGTNYNEQFF. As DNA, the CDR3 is TGTGCCTGGAGTCCAGAACCGGGGACAAACTACAATGAGCAGTTCTTC.

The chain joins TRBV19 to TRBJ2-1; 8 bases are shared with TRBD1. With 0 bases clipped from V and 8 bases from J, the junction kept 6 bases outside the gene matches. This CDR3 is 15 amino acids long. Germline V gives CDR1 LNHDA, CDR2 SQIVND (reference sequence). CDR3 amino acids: CASSIDLDRGYEQFF. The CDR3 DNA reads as TGTGCCAGTAGTATAGACCTCGACAGGGGTTATGAGCAGTTCTTC.

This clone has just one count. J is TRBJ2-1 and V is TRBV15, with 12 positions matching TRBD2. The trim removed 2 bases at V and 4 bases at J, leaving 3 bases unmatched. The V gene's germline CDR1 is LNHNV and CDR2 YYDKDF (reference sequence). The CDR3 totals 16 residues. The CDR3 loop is CATSRPTSGGYNEQFF. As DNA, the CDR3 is TGTGCCACCAGCAGACCGACTAGCGGGGGTTACAATGAGCAGTTCTTC. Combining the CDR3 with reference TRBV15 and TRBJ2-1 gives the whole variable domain DAMVIQNPRYQVTQFGKPVTLSCSQTLNHNVMYWYQQKSSQAPKLLFHYYDKDFNNEADTPDNFQSRRPNTSFCFLDIRSPGLGDTAMYLCATSRPTSGGYNEQFFGPGTRLTVL.

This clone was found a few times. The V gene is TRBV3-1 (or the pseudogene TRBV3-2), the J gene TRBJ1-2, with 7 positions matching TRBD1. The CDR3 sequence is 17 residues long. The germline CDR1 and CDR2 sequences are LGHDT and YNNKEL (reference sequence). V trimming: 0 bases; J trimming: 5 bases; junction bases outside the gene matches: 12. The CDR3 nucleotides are TGTGCCAGCAGCCAAGAAGGATTGAGGGGGCAATGGTATGGCTACACCTTC. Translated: CASSQEGLRGQWYGYTF.

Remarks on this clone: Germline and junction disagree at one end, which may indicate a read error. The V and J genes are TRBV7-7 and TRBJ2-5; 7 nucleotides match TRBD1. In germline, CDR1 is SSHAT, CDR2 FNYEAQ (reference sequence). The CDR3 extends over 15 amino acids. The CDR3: CASSLLTGTQETQYF. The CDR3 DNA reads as TGTGCTAGCAGCTTATTGACAGGGACCCAAGAGACCCAGTACTTC. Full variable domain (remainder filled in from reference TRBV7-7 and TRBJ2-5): GAGVSQSPRYKVTKRGQDVTLRCDPISSHATLYWYQQALGQGPEFLTYFNYEAQPDKSGLPSDRFSAERPEGSISTLTIQRTEQRDSAMYRCASSLLTGTQETQYFGPGTRLLVL.

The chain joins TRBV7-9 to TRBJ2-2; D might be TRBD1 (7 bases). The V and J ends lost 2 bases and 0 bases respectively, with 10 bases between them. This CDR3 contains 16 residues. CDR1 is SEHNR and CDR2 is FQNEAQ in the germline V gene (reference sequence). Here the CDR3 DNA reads TGTGCCAGCAGCTTACAGGGGGGTGCGAACACCGGGGAGCTGTTTTTT. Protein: CASSLQGGANTGELFF.

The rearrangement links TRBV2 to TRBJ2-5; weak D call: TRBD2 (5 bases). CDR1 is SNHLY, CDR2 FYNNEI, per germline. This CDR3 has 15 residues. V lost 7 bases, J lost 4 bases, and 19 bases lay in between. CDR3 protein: CASTEGRIMVETQYF. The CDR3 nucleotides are TGTGCCAGCACCGAGGGCAGAATCATGGTAGAGACCCAGTACTTC.

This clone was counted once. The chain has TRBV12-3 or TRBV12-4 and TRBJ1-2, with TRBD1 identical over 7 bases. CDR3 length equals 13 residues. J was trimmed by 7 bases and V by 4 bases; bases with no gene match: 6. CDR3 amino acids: CASSSGTEAGYTF. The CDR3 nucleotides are TGTGCCAGCAGTTCCGGGACAGAGGCTGGCTACACCTTC.

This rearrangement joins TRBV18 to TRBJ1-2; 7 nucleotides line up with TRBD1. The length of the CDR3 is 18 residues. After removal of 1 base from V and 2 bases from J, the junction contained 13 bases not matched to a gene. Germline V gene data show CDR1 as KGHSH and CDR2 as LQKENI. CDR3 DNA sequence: TGTGCCAGCTCACCACTGAGACAGGGCCAAACGGGGAACTATGGCTACACCTTC. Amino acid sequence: CASSPLRQGQTGNYGYTF.

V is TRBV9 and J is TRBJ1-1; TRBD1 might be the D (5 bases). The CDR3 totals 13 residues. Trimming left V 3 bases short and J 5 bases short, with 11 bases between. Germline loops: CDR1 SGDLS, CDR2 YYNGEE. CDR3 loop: CASSEDSYTEAFF. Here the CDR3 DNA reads TGTGCCAGCAGCGAAGACAGTTATACTGAAGCTTTCTTT.

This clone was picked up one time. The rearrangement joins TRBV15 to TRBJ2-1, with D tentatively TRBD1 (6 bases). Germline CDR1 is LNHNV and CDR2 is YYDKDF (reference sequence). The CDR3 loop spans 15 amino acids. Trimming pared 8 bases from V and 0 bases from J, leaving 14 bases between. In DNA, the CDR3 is TGTGCCACCCGCGACAGGCGGAGCTCCTACAATGAGCAGTTCTTC. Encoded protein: CATRDRRSSYNEQFF.

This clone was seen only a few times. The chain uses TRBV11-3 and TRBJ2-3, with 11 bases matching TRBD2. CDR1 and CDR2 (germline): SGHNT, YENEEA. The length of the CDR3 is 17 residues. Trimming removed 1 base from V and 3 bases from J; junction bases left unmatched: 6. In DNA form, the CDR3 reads TGTGCCAGCAGCTTAGTGGTAGCGGGAGGGCCAACAGATACGCAGTATTTT. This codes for CASSLVVAGGPTDTQYF.

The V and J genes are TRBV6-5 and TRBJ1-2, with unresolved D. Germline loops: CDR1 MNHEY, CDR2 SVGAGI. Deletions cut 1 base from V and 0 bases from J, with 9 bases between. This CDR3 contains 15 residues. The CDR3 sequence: CASSYYQDSNYGYTF. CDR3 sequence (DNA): TGTGCCAGCAGTTACTATCAGGATTCTAACTATGGCTACACCTTC.